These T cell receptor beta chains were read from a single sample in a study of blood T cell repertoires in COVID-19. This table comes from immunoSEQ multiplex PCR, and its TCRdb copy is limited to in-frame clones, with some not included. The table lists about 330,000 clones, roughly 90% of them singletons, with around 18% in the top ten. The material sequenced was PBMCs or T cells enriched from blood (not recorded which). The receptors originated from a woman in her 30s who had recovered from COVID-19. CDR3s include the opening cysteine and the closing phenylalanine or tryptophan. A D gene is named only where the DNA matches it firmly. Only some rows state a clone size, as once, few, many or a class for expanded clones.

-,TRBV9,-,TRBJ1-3,CASSVEEIAPSGNTIYF,TGTGCCAGCAGCGTAGAGGAGATCGCGCCCTCTGGAAACACCATATATTTT
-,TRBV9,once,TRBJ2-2,CASSTPRDNLHTGELFF,TGTGCCAGCAGCACCCCCCGGGACAACCTACACACCGGGGAGCTGTTTTTT
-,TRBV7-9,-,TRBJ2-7,CASTPGGKALEQYF,TGTGCCAGCACTCCCGGGGGTAAAGCGCTGGAGCAGTACTTC
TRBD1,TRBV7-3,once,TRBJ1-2,CASSDRGGYTF,TGTGCCAGCAGCGACAGGGGCGGCTACACCTTC
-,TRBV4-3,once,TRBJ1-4,CASSPDSANEKLFF,TGCGCCAGCAGCCCAGACAGCGCTAATGAAAAACTGTTTTTT
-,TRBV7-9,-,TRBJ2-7,CASSPLTLEQYF,TGTGCCAGCAGCCCCCTAACCCTTGAGCAGTACTTC
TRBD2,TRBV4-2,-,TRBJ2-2,CASSRTLAGVTGELFF,TGTGCCAGCAGCCGAACACTAGCGGGGGTCACCGGGGAGCTGTTTTTT
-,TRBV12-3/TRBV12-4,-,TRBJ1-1,CASSQTGSNEAFF,TGTGCCAGTTCTCAGACAGGATCGAATGAAGCTTTCTTT
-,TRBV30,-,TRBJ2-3,CAWSVVADTQYF,TGTGCCTGGAGCGTGGTAGCGGATACGCAGTATTTT
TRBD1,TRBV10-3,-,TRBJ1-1,CAISVESGTGAFF,TGTGCCATCAGTGTAGAATCGGGGACAGGAGCTTTCTTT
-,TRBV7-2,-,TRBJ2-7,CASSFSGQRYEQYF,TGTGCCAGCAGCTTTTCGGGACAACGCTACGAGCAGTACTTC
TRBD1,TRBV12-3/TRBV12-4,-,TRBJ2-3,CASSLQGEDTQYF,TGTGCCAGCAGTTTACAGGGGGAAGATACGCAGTATTTT
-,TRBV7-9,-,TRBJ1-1,CASSFTGGRAFF,TGTGCCAGCAGCTTTACAGGTGGGCGCGCTTTCTTT
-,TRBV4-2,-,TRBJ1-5,CASSQDQGIIAGNQPQHF,TGTGCCAGCAGCCAAGATCAGGGGATTATAGCTGGCAATCAGCCCCAGCATTTT
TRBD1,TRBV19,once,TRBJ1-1,CATGDRGRSSTEAFF,TGTGCCACCGGGGACAGGGGGCGGTCGAGCACTGAAGCTTTCTTT
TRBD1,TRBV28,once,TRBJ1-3,CASSPGDRVNTIYF,TGTGCCAGCAGTCCGGGGGACAGGGTAAACACCATATATTTT
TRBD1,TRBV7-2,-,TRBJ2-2,CASSLLIRTGVNTGELFF,TGTGCCAGCAGCCTGCTTATCCGGACAGGGGTAAACACCGGGGAGCTGTTTTTT
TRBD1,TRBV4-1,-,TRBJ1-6,CASSQATPGQGQSPLHF,TGCGCCAGCAGCCAGGCAACGCCCGGACAGGGTCAGTCACCCCTCCACTTT
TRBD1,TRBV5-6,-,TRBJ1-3,CASSSPTGGKRNTIYF,TGTGCCAGCAGCTCACCGACAGGGGGCAAACGAAACACCATATATTTT
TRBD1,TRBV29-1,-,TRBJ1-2,CSVRGLYGYTF,TGCAGCGTTAGGGGGCTCTATGGCTACACCTTC
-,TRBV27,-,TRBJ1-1,CASSLGHKNTEAFF,TGTGCCAGCAGTTTAGGGCACAAGAACACTGAAGCTTTCTTT
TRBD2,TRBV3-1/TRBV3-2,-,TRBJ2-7,CASSQPSGSVEQYF,TGTGCCAGCAGCCAACCTAGCGGGAGCGTCGAGCAGTACTTC
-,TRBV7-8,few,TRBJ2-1,CASSRYYQGSYNEQFF,TGTGCCAGCAGCCGCTACTACCAAGGGAGTTACAATGAGCAGTTCTTC
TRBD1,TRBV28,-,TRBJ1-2,CASSGDSYGYTF,TGTGCCAGCAGCGGGGACAGCTATGGCTACACCTTC
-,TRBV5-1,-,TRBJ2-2,CASSSGRSNTGELFF,TGCGCCAGCAGCTCGGGGAGATCGAACACCGGGGAGCTGTTTTTT
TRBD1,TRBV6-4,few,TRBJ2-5,CASSHRDRGYETQYF,TGTGCCAGCAGTCACCGGGACAGGGGGTATGAGACCCAGTACTTC
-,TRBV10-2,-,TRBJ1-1,CASSGAGFRMNTEAFF,TGCGCCAGCAGTGGGGCGGGGTTTCGCATGAACACTGAAGCTTTCTTT
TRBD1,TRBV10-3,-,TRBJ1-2,CAISGGEGGHYGYTF,TGTGCCATCAGTGGAGGGGAAGGGGGCCACTATGGCTACACCTTC
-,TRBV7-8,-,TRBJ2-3,CASSRDTSTQYF,TGTGCCAGCAGCCGGGACACCTCCACGCAGTATTTT
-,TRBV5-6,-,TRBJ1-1,CASRPDRNTEAFF,TGTGCCAGCAGACCCGACAGGAACACTGAAGCTTTCTTT
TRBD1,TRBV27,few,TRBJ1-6,CASRTDRAHNSPLHF,TGTGCCAGCAGGACCGACAGGGCCCATAATTCACCCCTCCACTTT
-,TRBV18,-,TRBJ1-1,CASSPGQMNTEAFF,TGTGCCAGCTCACCGGGACAAATGAACACTGAAGCTTTCTTT
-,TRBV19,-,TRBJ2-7,CASSAGPTSYEQYF,TGTGCCAGTTCCGCGGGCCCAACTTCCTACGAGCAGTACTTC
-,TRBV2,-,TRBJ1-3,CASSMSLRNTIYF,TGTGCCAGCAGTATGTCCCTTCGGAACACCATATATTTT
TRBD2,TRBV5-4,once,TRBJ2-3,CASSLVTSGTDTQYF,TGTGCCAGCAGCTTAGTGACTAGCGGCACAGATACGCAGTATTTT
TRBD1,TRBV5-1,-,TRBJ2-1,CASSKDRGTYNEQFF,TGCGCCAGCAGCAAAGACAGGGGCACCTACAATGAGCAGTTCTTC
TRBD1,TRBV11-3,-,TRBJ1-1,CASSLQGGTEAFF,TGTGCCAGCAGCTTACAGGGGGGCACTGAAGCTTTCTTT
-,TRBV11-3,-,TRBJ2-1,CASRAGSDNEQFF,TGTGCCAGCAGGGCAGGGTCAGACAATGAGCAGTTCTTC
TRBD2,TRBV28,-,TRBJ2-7,CASSDPGGTSYEQYF,TGTGCCAGCAGTGACCCCGGGGGGACCTCCTACGAGCAGTACTTC
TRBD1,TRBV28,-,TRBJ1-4,CASSSSHRTGLNEKLFF,TGTGCCAGCAGTTCCTCCCACCGGACAGGGCTTAATGAAAAACTGTTTTTT
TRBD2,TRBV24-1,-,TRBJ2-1,CATSGGPSGTREQFF,TGTGCCACCAGCGGGGGGCCTAGCGGGACGCGAGAGCAGTTCTTC
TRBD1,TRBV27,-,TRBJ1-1,CASSTQGTGGREAFF,TGTGCCAGCAGTACACAGGGGACAGGGGGTCGGGAAGCTTTCTTT
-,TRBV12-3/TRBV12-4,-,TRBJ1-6,CASSFRGNSPLHF,TGTGCCAGCAGTTTTAGGGGGAATTCACCCCTCCACTTT
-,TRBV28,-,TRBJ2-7,CATSGEGNYEQYF,TGTGCCACCTCAGGGGAGGGAAACTACGAGCAGTACTTC
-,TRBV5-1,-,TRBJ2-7,CASSFGGATKRSYEQYF,TGCGCCAGCAGCTTTGGAGGGGCCACCAAAAGGTCCTACGAGCAGTACTTC
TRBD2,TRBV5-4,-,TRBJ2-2,CASSKAGTGELFF,TGTGCCAGCAGCAAAGCGGGGACCGGGGAGCTGTTTTTT
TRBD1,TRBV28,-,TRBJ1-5,CASSLDRADQPQHF,TGTGCCAGCAGTTTGGACAGGGCTGACCAGCCCCAGCATTTT
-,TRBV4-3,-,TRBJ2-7,CASSQDFSGEQYF,TGCGCCAGCAGCCAAGACTTTTCGGGGGAGCAGTACTTC
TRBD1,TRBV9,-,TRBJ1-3,CASSVQQGPHYSGNTIYF,TGTGCCAGCAGCGTCCAACAGGGGCCCCACTACTCTGGAAACACCATATATTTT
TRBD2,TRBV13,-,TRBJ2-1,CASSPPSGGVYNEQFF,TGTGCCAGCAGCCCCCCTAGCGGGGGGGTTTACAATGAGCAGTTCTTC
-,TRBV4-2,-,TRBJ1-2,CASSQDVRDGYTF,TGTGCCAGCAGCCAAGATGTCAGGGATGGCTACACCTTC